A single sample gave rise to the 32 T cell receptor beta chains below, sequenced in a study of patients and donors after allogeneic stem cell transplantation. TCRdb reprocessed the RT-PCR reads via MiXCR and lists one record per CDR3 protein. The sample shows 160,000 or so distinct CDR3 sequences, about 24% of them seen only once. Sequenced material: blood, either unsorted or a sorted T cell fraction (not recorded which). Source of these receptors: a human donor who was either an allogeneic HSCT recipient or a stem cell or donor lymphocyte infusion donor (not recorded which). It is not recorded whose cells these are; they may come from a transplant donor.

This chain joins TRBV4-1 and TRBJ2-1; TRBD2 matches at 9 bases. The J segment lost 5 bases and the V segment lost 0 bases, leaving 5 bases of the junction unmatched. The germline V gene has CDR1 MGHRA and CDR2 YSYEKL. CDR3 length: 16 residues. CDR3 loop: CASSQESGGRDNEQFF. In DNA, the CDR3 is TGCGCCAGCAGCCAAGAGAGCGGGGGGCGGGACAATGAGCAGTTCTTC.

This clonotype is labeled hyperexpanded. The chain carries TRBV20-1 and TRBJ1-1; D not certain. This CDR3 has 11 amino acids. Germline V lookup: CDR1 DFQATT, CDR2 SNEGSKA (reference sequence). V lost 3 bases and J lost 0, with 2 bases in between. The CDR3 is CSARVNTEAFF. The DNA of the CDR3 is TGCAGTGCTAGGGTGAACACTGAAGCTTTCTTT.

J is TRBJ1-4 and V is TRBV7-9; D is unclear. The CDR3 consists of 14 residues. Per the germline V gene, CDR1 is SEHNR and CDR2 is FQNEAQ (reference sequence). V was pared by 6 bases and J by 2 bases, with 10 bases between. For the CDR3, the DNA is TGTGCCAGCAGTAGTCCCTGGACTAATGAAAAACTGTTTTTT. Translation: CASSSPWTNEKLFF.

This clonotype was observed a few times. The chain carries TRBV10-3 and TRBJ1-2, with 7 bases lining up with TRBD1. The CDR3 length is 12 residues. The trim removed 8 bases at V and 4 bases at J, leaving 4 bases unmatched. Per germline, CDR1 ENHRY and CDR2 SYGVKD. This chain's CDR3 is CAIENRGYGYTF. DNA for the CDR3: TGTGCCATCGAAAACAGGGGCTATGGCTACACCTTC.

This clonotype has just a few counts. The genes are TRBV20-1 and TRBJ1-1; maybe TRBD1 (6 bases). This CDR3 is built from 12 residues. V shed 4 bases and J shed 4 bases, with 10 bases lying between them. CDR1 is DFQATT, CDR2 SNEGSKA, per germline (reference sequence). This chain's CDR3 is CSAKGTLTEAFF. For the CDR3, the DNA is TGCAGTGCTAAGGGGACACTCACTGAAGCTTTCTTT.

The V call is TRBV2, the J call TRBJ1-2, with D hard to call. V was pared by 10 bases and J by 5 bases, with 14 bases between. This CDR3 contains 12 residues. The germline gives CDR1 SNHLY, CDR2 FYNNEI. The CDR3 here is CANQGGVYGYTF. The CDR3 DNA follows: TGTGCCAACCAAGGCGGGGTTTATGGCTACACCTTC.

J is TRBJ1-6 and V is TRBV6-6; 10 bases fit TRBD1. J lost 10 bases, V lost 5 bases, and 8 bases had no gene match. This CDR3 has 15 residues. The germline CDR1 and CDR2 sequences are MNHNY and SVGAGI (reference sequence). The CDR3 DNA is TGTGCCAGCAGTCCTCGACAGGGGGCAAACTCACCCCTCCACTTT. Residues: CASSPRQGANSPLHF.

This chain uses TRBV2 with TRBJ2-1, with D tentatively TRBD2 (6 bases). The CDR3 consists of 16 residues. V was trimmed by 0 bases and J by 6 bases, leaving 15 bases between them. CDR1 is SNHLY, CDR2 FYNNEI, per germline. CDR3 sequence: CASSEARASDPNEQFF. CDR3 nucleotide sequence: TGTGCCAGCAGTGAAGCGAGGGCTAGCGACCCCAATGAGCAGTTCTTC.

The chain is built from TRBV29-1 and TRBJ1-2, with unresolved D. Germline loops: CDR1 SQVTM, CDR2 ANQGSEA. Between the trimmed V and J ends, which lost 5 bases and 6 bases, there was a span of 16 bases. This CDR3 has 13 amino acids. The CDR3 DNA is TGCAGCGTTAAGTCTTCAGTGACGGATGGCTACACCTTC. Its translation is CSVKSSVTDGYTF.

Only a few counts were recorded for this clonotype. As DNA, the CDR3 is TGTGCCAGTAGTAGGACAGATAACAATGAGCAGTTCTTC. Translating gives CASSRTDNNEQFF. The chain carries TRBV19 and TRBJ2-1, with D perhaps matching TRBD1 (6 bases). Germline V lookup: CDR1 LNHDA, CDR2 SQIVND (reference sequence). The CDR3 totals 13 residues. V lost 4 bases, J lost 5 bases, and 9 bases lay in between.

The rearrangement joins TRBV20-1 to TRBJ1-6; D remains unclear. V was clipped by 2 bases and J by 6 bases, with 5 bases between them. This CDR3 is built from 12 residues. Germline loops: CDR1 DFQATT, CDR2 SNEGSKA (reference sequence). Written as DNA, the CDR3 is TGCAGTGCTAGACGGAGTAATTCACCCCTCCACTTT. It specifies CSARRSNSPLHF.

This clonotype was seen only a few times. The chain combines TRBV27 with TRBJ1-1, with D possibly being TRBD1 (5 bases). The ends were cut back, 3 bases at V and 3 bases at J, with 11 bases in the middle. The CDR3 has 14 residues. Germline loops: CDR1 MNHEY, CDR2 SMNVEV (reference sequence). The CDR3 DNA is TGTGCCAGCAGTTTCGGGCAGGGCGACACTGAAGCTTTCTTT. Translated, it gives CASSFGQGDTEAFF.

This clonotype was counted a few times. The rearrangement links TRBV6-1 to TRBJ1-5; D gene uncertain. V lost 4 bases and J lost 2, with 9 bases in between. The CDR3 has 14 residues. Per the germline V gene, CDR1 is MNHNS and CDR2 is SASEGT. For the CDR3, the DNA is TGTGCCAGCAGTGGGTCCTGGGGCAATCAGCCCCAGCATTTT. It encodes CASSGSWGNQPQHF.

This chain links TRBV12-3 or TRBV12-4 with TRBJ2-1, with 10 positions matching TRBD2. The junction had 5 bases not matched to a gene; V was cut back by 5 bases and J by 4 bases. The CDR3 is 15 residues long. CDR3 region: CASSPTSGAYNEQFF. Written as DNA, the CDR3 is TGTGCCAGCAGTCCTACTAGCGGGGCTTACAATGAGCAGTTCTTC.

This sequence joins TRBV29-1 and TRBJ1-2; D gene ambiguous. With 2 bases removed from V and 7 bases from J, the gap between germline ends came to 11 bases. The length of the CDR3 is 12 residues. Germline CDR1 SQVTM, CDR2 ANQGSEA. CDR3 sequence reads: CSVEKGMGGYTF. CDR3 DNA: TGCAGCGTTGAAAAAGGGATGGGTGGCTACACCTTC.

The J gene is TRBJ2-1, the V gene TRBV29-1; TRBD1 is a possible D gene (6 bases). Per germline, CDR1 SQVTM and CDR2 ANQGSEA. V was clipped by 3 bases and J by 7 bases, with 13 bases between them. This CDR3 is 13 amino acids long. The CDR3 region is CSVDGGAINEQFF. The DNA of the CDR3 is TGCAGCGTTGATGGGGGCGCAATTAATGAGCAGTTCTTC.

The CDR3 DNA reads TGTGCCAGCAGTCCGGAACCTCTAGCTGGTGAGCAGTTCTTC. It specifies CASSPEPLAGEQFF. The V and J genes are TRBV12-3 or TRBV12-4 and TRBJ2-1; possibly TRBD2 for D (5 bases). This CDR3 comprises 14 residues. Trimming took off 5 bases at V and 9 bases at J, with 17 bases between the two ends.

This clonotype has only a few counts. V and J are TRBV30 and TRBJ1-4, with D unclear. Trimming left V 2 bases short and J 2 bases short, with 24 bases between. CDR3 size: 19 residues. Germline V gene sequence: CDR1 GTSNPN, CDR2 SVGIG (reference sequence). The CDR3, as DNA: TGTGCCTGGAGTCCCCGACGTGGGGATTTCACCACGACTAATGAAAAACTGTTTTTT. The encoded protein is CAWSPRRGDFTTTNEKLFF.

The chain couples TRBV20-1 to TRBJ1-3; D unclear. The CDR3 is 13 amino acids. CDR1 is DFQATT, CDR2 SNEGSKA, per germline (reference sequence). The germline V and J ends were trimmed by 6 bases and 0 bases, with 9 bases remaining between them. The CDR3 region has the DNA TGCAGTGCCTGGACGTACTCTGGAAACACCATATATTTT. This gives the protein CSAWTYSGNTIYF.

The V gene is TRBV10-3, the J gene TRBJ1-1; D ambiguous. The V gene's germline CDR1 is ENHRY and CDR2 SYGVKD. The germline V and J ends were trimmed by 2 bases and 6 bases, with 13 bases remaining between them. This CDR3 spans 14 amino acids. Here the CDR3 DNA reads TGTGCCATCAGTGAGGGCCCAGTCCTTCCTGAAGCTTTCTTT. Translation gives CAISEGPVLPEAFF.

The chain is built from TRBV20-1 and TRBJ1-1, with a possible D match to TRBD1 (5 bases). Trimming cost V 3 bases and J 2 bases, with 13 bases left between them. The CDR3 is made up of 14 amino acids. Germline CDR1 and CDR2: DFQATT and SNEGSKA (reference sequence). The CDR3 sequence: CSASRGHKNTEAFF. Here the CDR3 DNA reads TGCAGTGCTAGTAGAGGACATAAAAACACTGAAGCTTTCTTT.

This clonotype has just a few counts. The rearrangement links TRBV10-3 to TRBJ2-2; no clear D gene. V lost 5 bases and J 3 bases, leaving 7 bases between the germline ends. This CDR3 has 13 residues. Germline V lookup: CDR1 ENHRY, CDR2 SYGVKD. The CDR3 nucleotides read TGTGCCATCAGTACGGACGACACCGGGGAGCTGTTTTTT. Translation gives CAISTDDTGELFF.

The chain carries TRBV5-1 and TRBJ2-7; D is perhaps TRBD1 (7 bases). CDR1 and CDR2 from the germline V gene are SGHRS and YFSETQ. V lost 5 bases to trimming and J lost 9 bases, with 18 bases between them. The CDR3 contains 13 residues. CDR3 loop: CASRTGPGEAQYF. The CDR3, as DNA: TGCGCCAGCAGGACAGGGCCCGGGGAGGCGCAGTACTTC.

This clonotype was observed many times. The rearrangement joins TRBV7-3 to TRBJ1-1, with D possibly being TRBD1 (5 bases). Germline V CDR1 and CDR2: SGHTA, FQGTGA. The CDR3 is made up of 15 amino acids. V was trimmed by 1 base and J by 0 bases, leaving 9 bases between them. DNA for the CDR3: TGTGCCAGCAGCTTAAGGAGACAGCTGAACACTGAAGCTTTCTTT. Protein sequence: CASSLRRQLNTEAFF.

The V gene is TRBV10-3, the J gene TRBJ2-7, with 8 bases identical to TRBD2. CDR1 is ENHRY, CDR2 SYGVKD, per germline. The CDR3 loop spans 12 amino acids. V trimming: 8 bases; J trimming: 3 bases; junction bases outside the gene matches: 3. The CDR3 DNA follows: TGTGCCATCGCCGGGACTAGCTACGAGCAGTACTTC. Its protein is CAIAGTSYEQYF.

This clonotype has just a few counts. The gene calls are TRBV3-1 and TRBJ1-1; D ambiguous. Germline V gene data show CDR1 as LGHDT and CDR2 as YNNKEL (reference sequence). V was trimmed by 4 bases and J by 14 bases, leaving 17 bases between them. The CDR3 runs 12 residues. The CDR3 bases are TGTGCCAGCAGCCCCAACAAGGGAACACTGTTCTTT. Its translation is CASSPNKGTLFF.

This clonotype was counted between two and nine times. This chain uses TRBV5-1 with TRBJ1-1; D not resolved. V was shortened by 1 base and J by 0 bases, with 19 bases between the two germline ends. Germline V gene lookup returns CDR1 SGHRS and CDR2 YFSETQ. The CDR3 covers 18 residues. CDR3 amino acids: CASSLSTPDLVMNTEAFF. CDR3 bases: TGCGCCAGCAGCTTGTCCACCCCAGATCTGGTGATGAACACTGAAGCTTTCTTT.

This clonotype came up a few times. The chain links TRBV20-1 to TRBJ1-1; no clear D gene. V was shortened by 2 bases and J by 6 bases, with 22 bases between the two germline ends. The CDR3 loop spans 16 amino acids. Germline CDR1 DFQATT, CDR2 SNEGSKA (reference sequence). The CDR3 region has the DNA TGCAGTGCTAGACAAACAACCGGGCCCCGAGGCGCTGAAGCTTTCTTT. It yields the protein CSARQTTGPRGAEAFF.

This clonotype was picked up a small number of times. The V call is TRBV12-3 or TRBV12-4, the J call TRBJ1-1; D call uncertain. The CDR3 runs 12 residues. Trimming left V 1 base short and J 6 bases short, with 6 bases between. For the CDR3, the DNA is TGTGCCAGCAGTTTAGGGTCCCCTGAAGCTTTCTTT. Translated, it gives CASSLGSPEAFF.

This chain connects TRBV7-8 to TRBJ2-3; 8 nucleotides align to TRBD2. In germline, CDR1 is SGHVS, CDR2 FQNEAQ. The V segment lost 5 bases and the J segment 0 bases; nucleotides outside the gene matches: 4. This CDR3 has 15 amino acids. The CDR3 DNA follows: TGTGCCAGCAGCAATAGCGGGGCGAGCACAGATACGCAGTATTTT. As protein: CASSNSGASTDTQYF.

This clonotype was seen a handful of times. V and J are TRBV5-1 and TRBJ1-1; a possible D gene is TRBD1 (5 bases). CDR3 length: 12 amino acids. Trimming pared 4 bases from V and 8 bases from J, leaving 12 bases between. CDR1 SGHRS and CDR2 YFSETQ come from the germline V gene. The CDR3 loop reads CASSPNQGEAFF. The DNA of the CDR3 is TGCGCCAGCAGCCCCAATCAGGGAGAAGCTTTCTTT. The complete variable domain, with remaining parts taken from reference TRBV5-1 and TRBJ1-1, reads KAGVTQTPRYLIKTRGQQVTLSCSPISGHRSVSWYQQTPGQGLQFLFEYFSETQRNKGNFPGRFSGRQFSNSRSEMNVSTLELGDSALYLCASSPNQGEAFFGQGTRLTVV.

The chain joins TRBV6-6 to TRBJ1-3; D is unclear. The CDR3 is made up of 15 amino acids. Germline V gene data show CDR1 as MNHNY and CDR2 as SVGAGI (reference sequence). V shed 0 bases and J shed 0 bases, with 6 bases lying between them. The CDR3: CASSYSGTSGNTIYF. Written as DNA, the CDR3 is TGTGCCAGCAGTTACTCGGGCACCTCTGGAAACACCATATATTTT.